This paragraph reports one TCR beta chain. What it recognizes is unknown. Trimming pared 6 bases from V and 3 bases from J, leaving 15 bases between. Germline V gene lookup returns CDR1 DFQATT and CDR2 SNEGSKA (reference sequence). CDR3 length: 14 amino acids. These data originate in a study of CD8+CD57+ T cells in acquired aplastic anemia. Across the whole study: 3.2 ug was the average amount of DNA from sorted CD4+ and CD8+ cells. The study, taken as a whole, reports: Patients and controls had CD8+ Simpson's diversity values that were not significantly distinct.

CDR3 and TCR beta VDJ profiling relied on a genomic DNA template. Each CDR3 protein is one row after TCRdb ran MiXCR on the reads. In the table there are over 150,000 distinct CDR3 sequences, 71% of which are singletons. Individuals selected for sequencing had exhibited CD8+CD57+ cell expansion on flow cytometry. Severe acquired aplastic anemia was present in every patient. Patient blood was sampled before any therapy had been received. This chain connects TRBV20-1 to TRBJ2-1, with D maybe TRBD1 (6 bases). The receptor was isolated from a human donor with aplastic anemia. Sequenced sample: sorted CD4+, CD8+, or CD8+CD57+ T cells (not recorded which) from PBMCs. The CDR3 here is CSAEAQGIYNEQFF. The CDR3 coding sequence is TGCAGTGCGGAGGCACAGGGAATCTACAATGAGCAGTTCTTC.